The rows below give T cell receptor beta chains drawn from one sample of a study of cytomegalovirus exposure and HLA in healthy donors. Some clones are missing from TCRdb's copy, which holds only in-frame ones; the method was immunoSEQ multiplex PCR. This table has 150,000 to 250,000 clones, over 75% appearing once. Source material: PBMCs. These receptors all come from a woman aged 45-60 years in good health and CMV-seronegative. CDR3s include the opening cysteine and the closing phenylalanine or tryptophan. Fields, in order: CDR3 length, J gene, clone size, V gene, D gene, CDR3 DNA, CDR3 protein. A D gene is named only where the DNA matches it firmly. Rows may omit the clone size; those that give it use once, few, many or a size class.

15	TRBJ2-1	NA	TRBV19	TRBD1	TGTGCCAGTAGTATGCGACAGGGTTCCTACAATGAGCAGTTCTTC	CASSMRQGSYNEQFF
15	TRBJ2-1	NA	TRBV5-1	TRBD2	TGCGCCAGCAGCTTGGAAAGCGGGAGGGCCAGGGAGCAGTTCTTC	CASSLESGRAREQFF
14	TRBJ1-5	NA	TRBV28	NA	TGTGCCAGCAGTGTTCTCGGGGGCAATCAGCCCCAGCATTTT	CASSVLGGNQPQHF
14	TRBJ1-5	NA	TRBV28	NA	TGTGCCAGCAGTTTCAGATATAGCAATCAGCCCCAGCATTTT	CASSFRYSNQPQHF
17	TRBJ2-7	NA	TRBV11-1	TRBD1	TGTGCCAGCAGCCCTACCCCCACGACAGGGGGTCCCTACGAGCAGTACTTC	CASSPTPTTGGPYEQYF
15	TRBJ2-7	few	TRBV14	TRBD1	TGTGCCAGCAGCCCAGGGGGTCTAAGCTCCTACGAGCAGTACTTC	CASSPGGLSSYEQYF
15	TRBJ1-2	NA	TRBV2	TRBD1	TGTGCCAGCAGTGCGGGACAGGGGATAGTAGAAGGCTACACCTTC	CASSAGQGIVEGYTF
13	TRBJ2-7	NA	TRBV5-6	NA	TGTGCCAGCAGCTTGGGACGGAGCTACGAGCAGTACTTC	CASSLGRSYEQYF
15	TRBJ2-7	few	TRBV28	TRBD2	TGTGCCAGCAGTTTCCCCCGACTAGCGGGAGACGAGCAGTACTTC	CASSFPRLAGDEQYF
16	TRBJ2-1	NA	TRBV4-2	NA	TGTGCCAGCAGCAAGGACGGGAGTACCTCCTACAATGAGCAGTTCTTC	CASSKDGSTSYNEQFF
16	TRBJ1-2	NA	TRBV6-5	NA	TGTGCCAGCAGTTACTCGGTAGGCACAGGAGCATGGGGCTACACCTTC	CASSYSVGTGAWGYTF
17	TRBJ2-2	NA	TRBV29-1	TRBD2	TGCAGCGTTGAAGGACCCGGGACTAGCGGGAGAACCGGGGAGCTGTTTTTT	CSVEGPGTSGRTGELFF
18	TRBJ2-3	few	TRBV19	TRBD1	TGTGCCAGTAGAAAGGACTTGGGCAGGGGGCCTAGCACAGATACGCAGTATTTT	CASRKDLGRGPSTDTQYF
16	TRBJ1-1	once	TRBV2	NA	TGTGCCAGCAGATCGGGGGGGTTCTCACGAAACACTGAAGCTTTCTTT	CASRSGGFSRNTEAFF
17	TRBJ2-2	few	TRBV5-5	TRBD2	TGTGCCAGCAGCCCCCGGACTAGCGGGAGATTCACCGGGGAGCTGTTTTTT	CASSPRTSGRFTGELFF
15	TRBJ1-1	NA	TRBV28	TRBD1	TGTGCCAGCAGTACTCGACAGGGGAAGGACACTGAAGCTTTCTTT	CASSTRQGKDTEAFF
13	TRBJ2-1	once	TRBV28	NA	TGTGCCAGCACGGATGGAGGGAGAGATGAGCAGTTCTTC	CASTDGGRDEQFF
15	TRBJ2-5	NA	TRBV28	TRBD1	TGTGCCAGCAGTTTATCCGGACAGGGCCAAGAGACCCAGTACTTC	CASSLSGQGQETQYF
12	TRBJ2-3	NA	TRBV7-2	NA	TGTGCCAGCAGCCCCCCTCTATCTGCGCAGTATTTT	CASSPPLSAQYF
13	TRBJ1-5	NA	TRBV28	NA	TGTGCCAGCAGTTTAACGGGCAATCAGCCCCAGCATTTT	CASSLTGNQPQHF
14	TRBJ2-7	NA	TRBV7-6	NA	TGTGCCAGCAGCTTAGCAGGGGGAGGGCCCGAGCAGTACTTC	CASSLAGGGPEQYF
12	TRBJ2-5	few	TRBV28	NA	TGTGCCAGCAGTTTATGGAGGGAGACCCAGTACTTC	CASSLWRETQYF
14	TRBJ2-1	NA	TRBV14	TRBD1	TGTGCCAGCAGCCAGAGACAGGGTCGTAATGAGCAGTTCTTC	CASSQRQGRNEQFF
13	TRBJ2-1	NA	TRBV7-2	NA	TGTGCCAGCAGCTTATCATCCTACAATGAGCAGTTCTTC	CASSLSSYNEQFF
15	TRBJ2-7	NA	TRBV28	NA	TGTGCCAGCAGTTTATTTCGGGATAGCTCCTACGAGCAGTACTTC	CASSLFRDSSYEQYF
14	TRBJ2-7	NA	TRBV28	TRBD1	TGTGCCAGCAGTCCCCCGGGACAGGGGGCTGTGCAGTACTTC	CASSPPGQGAVQYF
15	TRBJ2-5	NA	TRBV23-1	NA	TGCGCCAGCAGTCAATTCGACAGCGAGCAAGAGACCCAGTACTTC	CASSQFDSEQETQYF
16	TRBJ1-5	NA	TRBV27	NA	TGTGCCAGCAGTTTATCTTCAGGGATGAGCAATCAGCCCCAGCATTTT	CASSLSSGMSNQPQHF
14	TRBJ2-1	NA	TRBV5-1	TRBD2	TGCGCCAGCAGCTCGGCGGGAGGAGTACGGGAGCAGTTCTTC	CASSSAGGVREQFF
15	TRBJ2-7	NA	TRBV7-9	TRBD2	TGTGCCAGCAGTGTAGGCCCTAGCGGTACCTACGAGCAGTACTTC	CASSVGPSGTYEQYF
16	TRBJ2-3	NA	TRBV5-4	TRBD2	TGTGCCAGCAGCCTTCGTATACTAGCGGAGAGAGATACGCAGTATTTT	CASSLRILAERDTQYF
14	TRBJ1-3	few	TRBV7-8	NA	TGTGCCAGCAGCTTGGGGGCCTCTGGAAACACCATATATTTT	CASSLGASGNTIYF
15	TRBJ1-3	NA	TRBV29-1	NA	TGCAGCGTTGGGGGGGACCGTAGCTCTGGAAACACCATATATTTT	CSVGGDRSSGNTIYF
15	TRBJ2-7	NA	TRBV28	TRBD2	TGTGCCAGCAGTTTAGAGGTAGCGGGAGTCCACGAGCAGTACTTC	CASSLEVAGVHEQYF
13	TRBJ2-1	NA	TRBV5-1	TRBD2	TGCGCCAGCAGCTTGGTGGGGGGGAGTGAGCAGTTCTTC	CASSLVGGSEQFF
15	TRBJ1-1	NA	TRBV7-2	NA	TGTGCCAGCAGCTTCATGACGCCGACTAACACTGAAGCTTTCTTT	CASSFMTPTNTEAFF
15	TRBJ2-7	NA	TRBV18	TRBD2	TGTGCCAGCTCACCGGGTAGCGGGGTGAGTTACGAGCAGTACTTC	CASSPGSGVSYEQYF
15	TRBJ1-5	once	TRBV19	NA	TGTGCCAGTTGGGAGCGGCGGGCTGGGAATCAGCCCCAGCATTTT	CASWERRAGNQPQHF
12	TRBJ1-1	NA	TRBV6-7	NA	TGTGCCATTCTTCAGGTTTTCACTGAAGCTTTCTTT	CAILQVFTEAFF
15	TRBJ1-2	few	TRBV5-1	NA	TGCGCCAGCAGCCTGGACAGTTTTTTCGAGGGTGGCTACACCTTC	CASSLDSFFEGGYTF
12	TRBJ2-1	NA	TRBV4-1	NA	TGCGCCAGCAGCCCCCGGAGAAGTGAGCAGTTCTTC	CASSPRRSEQFF
16	TRBJ1-5	NA	TRBV6-1	TRBD1	TGTGCCAGCAGTGAAGGGACAGGGTGGAGCAATCAGCCCCAGCATTTT	CASSEGTGWSNQPQHF
14	TRBJ1-3	NA	TRBV18	TRBD1	TGTGCCAGCTCGGACAGGTTCTCTGGAAACACCATATATTTT	CASSDRFSGNTIYF
13	TRBJ1-1	NA	TRBV28	NA	TGTGCCAGCAGTTTGTACGGTGACACTGAAGCTTTCTTT	CASSLYGDTEAFF
13	TRBJ2-7	NA	TRBV7-2	NA	TGTGCCAGCAGCTTAGAGGCGGGCCACGAGCAGTACTTC	CASSLEAGHEQYF
13	TRBJ2-1	NA	TRBV18	NA	TGTGCCAGCAAACCCCCCAGGCGCAATGAGCAGTTCTTC	CASKPPRRNEQFF
15	TRBJ2-3	NA	TRBV5-1	TRBD2	TGCGCCTGTAAGCGGGAGGGCCTAGGCGCAGATACGCAGTATTTT	CACKREGLGADTQYF
16	TRBJ2-2	once	TRBV27	NA	TGTGCCAGCAGTAACTCTGGACAGACGAACACCGGGGAGCTGTTTTTT	CASSNSGQTNTGELFF
17	TRBJ1-2	NA	TRBV10-3	TRBD1	TGTGCCATCAGTGAGTCGATGCGGACAGGGGCTAACTATGGCTACACCTTC	CAISESMRTGANYGYTF
14	TRBJ1-2	NA	TRBV29-1	TRBD1	TGCAGCGTCGCATCGGGACAGTTAAAGGGAGGCTACACCTTC	CSVASGQLKGGYTF
16	TRBJ2-4	NA	TRBV7-3	NA	TGTGCCAGCAGCTTAACGAGGGGGGGCGACAAAAACATTCAGTACTTC	CASSLTRGGDKNIQYF
15	TRBJ1-6	few	TRBV2	NA	TGTGCCAGCAGTGAACGGTCGGGTCACCCTTCACCCCTCCACTTT	CASSERSGHPSPLHF
14	TRBJ2-2	NA	TRBV5-1	NA	TGCGCCAGCAGCTTCGCGGGGCCCACCGGGGAGCTGTTTTTT	CASSFAGPTGELFF
16	TRBJ2-7	NA	TRBV5-1	TRBD1	TGCGCCAGCAGCTTGGGGACGAGGGGGCTGATGGACGAGCAGTACTTC	CASSLGTRGLMDEQYF